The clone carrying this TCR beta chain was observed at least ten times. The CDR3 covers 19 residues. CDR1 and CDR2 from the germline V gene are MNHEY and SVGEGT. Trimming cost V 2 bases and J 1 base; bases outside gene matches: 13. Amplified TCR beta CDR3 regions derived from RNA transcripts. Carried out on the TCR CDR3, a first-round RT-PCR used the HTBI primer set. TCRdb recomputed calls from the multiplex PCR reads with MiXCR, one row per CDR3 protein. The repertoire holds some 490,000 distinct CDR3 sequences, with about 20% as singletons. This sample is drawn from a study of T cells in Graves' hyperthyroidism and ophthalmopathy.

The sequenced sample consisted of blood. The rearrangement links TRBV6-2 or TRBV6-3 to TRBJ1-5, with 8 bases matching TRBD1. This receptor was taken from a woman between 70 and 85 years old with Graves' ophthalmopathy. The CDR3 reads CASSYATQGAKLSNQPQHF. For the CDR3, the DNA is TGTGCCAGCAGTTACGCAACCCAGGGGGCTAAGTTGAGCAATCAGCCCCAGCATTTT.